Below, 25 T cell receptor beta chains from the same sample are listed, as sequenced in a study of PD-1 blockade in classical Hodgkin lymphoma. TCRdb keeps only in-frame clones here, not all; method: immunoSEQ multiplex PCR. The sample comprises more than 50,000 clones, 60% to 80% of which are singletons, and 7.5% to 9.5% rests with the top ten. Relapse after autologous stem cell transplantation occurred in every patient, and brentuximab vedotin exposure varied. The sequencing used peripheral blood mononuclear cells (PBMCs), collected before the second cycle of nivolumab. Receptor source: a human donor with classical Hodgkin lymphoma.

The chain couples TRBV19 to TRBJ2-2; D may be TRBD1 (6 bases). Trimming took 5 bases from V and 0 from J, leaving 13 bases between them. The CDR3 is made up of 16 amino acids. CDR1 and CDR2 (germline): LNHDA, SQIVND (reference sequence). The CDR3 reads CASSWQAGANTGELFF. The CDR3 DNA reads as TGTGCCAGTAGTTGGCAGGCAGGGGCGAACACCGGGGAGCTGTTTTTT.

The chain combines TRBV9 with TRBJ2-7; D possibly corresponds to TRBD1 (6 bases). The germline gives CDR1 SGDLS, CDR2 YYNGEE. V lost 0 bases to trimming and J lost 3 bases, with 13 bases between them. This CDR3 has 15 residues. This CDR3 is CASSVAAGVDYEQYF. The DNA of the CDR3 is TGTGCCAGCAGCGTAGCTGCAGGGGTTGACTACGAGCAGTACTTC.

The chain carries TRBV6-1 and TRBJ2-7; no reliable D call. The germline CDR1 and CDR2 sequences are MNHNS and SASEGT. This CDR3 is 15 amino acids long. V lost 5 bases to trimming and J lost 7 bases, with 21 bases between them. The CDR3 DNA follows: TGTGCCAGCAGTACCAATGTAGGGCTCCTAGGGGAGCAGTACTTC. Translating it yields CASSTNVGLLGEQYF.

The V and J genes are TRBV19 and TRBJ1-3; D is uncertain. The CDR3 spans 14 residues. Trimming removed 3 bases from V and 4 bases from J, with 10 bases in between. Germline V gives CDR1 LNHDA, CDR2 SQIVND (reference sequence). The CDR3 nucleotides read TGTGCCAGTAGTATGACGGGCGCGGGAAACACCATATATTTT. It specifies CASSMTGAGNTIYF.

This clone was detected only once. The genes are TRBV18 and TRBJ1-6; TRBD1 agrees at 8 bases. With V trimmed by 5 bases and J by 8 bases, 8 bases remained unmatched. Per germline, CDR1 KGHSH and CDR2 LQKENI. The CDR3 is made up of 15 amino acids. The CDR3 nucleotides are TGTGCCAGCTCATCTTCCGGGACAGGTGATTCACCCCTCCACTTT. Amino acids: CASSSSGTGDSPLHF.

This rearrangement joins TRBV2 to TRBJ2-3; no reliable D call. The CDR3 runs 10 residues. Trimming took off 8 bases at V and 4 bases at J, with 4 bases between the two ends. Germline V gene sequence: CDR1 SNHLY, CDR2 FYNNEI. The CDR3 DNA sequence: TGTGCCAGCGTATCAGATACGCAGTATTTT. Translated: CASVSDTQYF.

The chain recombines TRBV6-1 with TRBJ1-1; 11 positions match TRBD1. CDR1 MNHNS and CDR2 SASEGT come from the germline V gene. With V trimmed by 6 bases and J by 5 bases, 5 bases remained unmatched. The CDR3 covers 14 residues. This CDR3 is CASSGQGAQTEAFF. CDR3 DNA: TGTGCCAGCAGCGGACAGGGGGCGCAAACTGAAGCTTTCTTT.

This clone was observed once. The J gene is TRBJ1-5, the V gene TRBV7-5; the listed D gene, TRBD1, was not tested against the DNA. TRBV7-5 is marked as a pseudogene. The CDR3 consists of 15 residues. The CDR3 nucleotides read TGTGTCAGAAGTCCCCCGGGACAGGGCGATCAGCCCCAGCATTTT. It yields the protein CVRSPPGQGDQPQHF.

This chain links TRBV19 with TRBJ1-2; D unresolved. CDR1 and CDR2 (germline): LNHDA, SQIVND (reference sequence). V lost 0 bases, J lost 8 bases, and 13 bases lay in between. The CDR3 is 14 amino acids. CDR3 loop: CASSIDLTVSGYTF. The CDR3 DNA sequence: TGTGCCAGTAGTATAGATCTTACAGTTTCCGGCTACACCTTC.

This chain links TRBV27 with TRBJ1-4; a weak D match, TRBD1 (5 bases). This CDR3 has 13 amino acids. Trimming cost V 6 bases and J 4 bases, with 9 bases left between them. Germline-derived CDR1 and CDR2 are MNHEY and SMNVEV (reference sequence). CDR3 nucleotide sequence: TGTGCCAGCAGAGGTCAGGGTAATGAAAAACTGTTTTTT. This translates into CASRGQGNEKLFF.

The V gene is TRBV10-3, the J gene TRBJ1-1; 8 positions agree with TRBD1. The CDR3 extends over 14 amino acids. In germline, CDR1 is ENHRY, CDR2 SYGVKD. J gave up 4 bases and V 6 bases, and 7 bases lay outside the gene matches. CDR3 in amino acids: CAIRHRGESTEAFF. The CDR3 nucleotides are TGTGCCATCAGACACAGGGGGGAATCCACTGAAGCTTTCTTT.

The chain combines TRBV18 with TRBJ2-5; either TRBD1 or TRBD2 may supply D (5 bases each). Germline lookup yields CDR1 KGHSH and CDR2 LQKENI. The CDR3 consists of 14 residues. Trimming stripped 2 bases from V and 2 bases from J, with 9 bases between. The CDR3: CASSPRDGQETQYF. In nucleotides, the CDR3 is TGTGCCAGCTCACCAAGGGACGGACAAGAGACCCAGTACTTC.

This sequence joins TRBV5-6 and TRBJ1-2; 9 positions agree with TRBD1. This CDR3 has 12 amino acids. With 3 bases clipped from V and 14 bases from J, the junction kept 8 bases outside the gene matches. The germline CDR1 and CDR2 sequences are SGHDT and YYEEEE. The CDR3 region is CASSWGTGQGTF. The CDR3 nucleotides read TGTGCCAGCAGCTGGGGGACTGGACAGGGGACCTTC.

This chain's CDR3 is CASSVEADLVLGYTF. CDR3 nucleotide sequence: TGTGCCAGCAGCGTAGAGGCCGACCTAGTATTAGGCTACACCTTC. The gene calls are TRBV9 and TRBJ1-2, with D uncertain. The CDR3 is 15 residues long. Deletions cut 0 bases from V and 8 bases from J, with 17 bases between. Germline V CDR1 and CDR2: SGDLS, YYNGEE.

The chain combines TRBV11-3 with TRBJ1-6, with unresolved D. The CDR3 covers 11 residues. The V end was cut by 5 bases, the J end by 7 bases, with 3 bases between. Germline CDR1 reads SGHNT; CDR2 reads YENEEA. The CDR3 nucleotides are TGTGCCAGCAGCCAGAATTCACCCCTCCACTTT. This sequence encodes CASSQNSPLHF.

The rearrangement joins TRBV6-1 to TRBJ2-7; D uncertain. Germline CDR1 MNHNS, CDR2 SASEGT. This CDR3 is built from 12 residues. Trimming took 2 bases from V and 2 from J, leaving 4 bases between them. CDR3 bases: TGTGCCAGCAGTGAACTGGCCTACGAGCAGTACTTC. This codes for CASSELAYEQYF.

This clone showed up just a few times. This sequence joins TRBV9 and TRBJ2-5, with D perhaps being TRBD1 or TRBD2 (5 bases each). Per the germline V gene, CDR1 is SGDLS and CDR2 is YYNGEE. The CDR3 covers 17 residues. Trimming left V 4 bases short and J 7 bases short, with 26 bases between. The CDR3, as DNA: TGTGCCAGCAGCAAGGCCTCCGCATGGGACCAGGAAGGGACCCAGTACTTC. Residues: CASSKASAWDQEGTQYF. Full variable domain (remainder filled in from reference TRBV9 and TRBJ2-5): DSGVTQTPKHLITATGQRVTLRCSPRSGDLSVYWYQQSLDQGLQFLIQYYNGEERAKGNILERFSAQQFPDLHSELNLSSLELGDSALYFCASSKASAWDQEGTQYFGPGTRLLVL.

V usage is TRBV7-9 and J usage is TRBJ2-7; D might be TRBD1 (5 bases). There are 14 residues in the CDR3. Germline V gene sequence: CDR1 SEHNR, CDR2 FQNEAQ (reference sequence). Trimming took off 1 base at V and 6 bases at J, with 13 bases between the two ends. CDR3 sequence (DNA): TGTGCCAGCAGCTTAGGCCAGGGAAGGAGCGAGCAGTACTTC. It encodes CASSLGQGRSEQYF.

The chain links TRBV5-1 to TRBJ2-2, with 14 positions matching TRBD2. The CDR3 loop spans 17 amino acids. Losses at the gene ends were 6 bases for V and 4 bases for J; bases not matched to a gene: 8. In germline, CDR1 is SGHRS, CDR2 YFSETQ. Written as DNA, the CDR3 is TGCGCCAGCAAGGGGACTAGCGGGAGTATGACCACCGGGGAGCTGTTTTTT. Amino acids: CASKGTSGSMTTGELFF.

The J gene is TRBJ2-7, the V gene TRBV11-3; D remains unclear. The CDR3 runs 15 residues. V lost 1 base to trimming and J lost 5 bases, with 15 bases between them. Germline assignment: CDR1 SGHNT and CDR2 YENEEA. CDR3 in DNA: TGTGCCAGCAGCTTAGGTCTCTCCAGGAAGGACGAGCAGTACTTC. This sequence encodes CASSLGLSRKDEQYF. Complete variable domain (other parts from reference TRBV11-3 and TRBJ2-7): EAGVVQSPRYKIIEKKQPVAFWCNPISGHNTLYWYLQNLGQGPELLIRYENEEAVDDSQLPKDRFSAERLKGVDSTLKIQPAELGDSAVYLCASSLGLSRKDEQYFGPGTRLTVT.

The rearrangement links TRBV12-5 to TRBJ2-7; D is perhaps TRBD2 (6 bases). Germline V gives CDR1 LGHNT, CDR2 FRNRAP. V lost 3 bases and J 3 bases, leaving 18 bases between the germline ends. The CDR3 runs to 16 residues. CDR3 nucleotide sequence: TGTGCTAGTGGTTTTATGGGGACGGGGACTTTCTACGAGCAGTACTTC. Its translation is CASGFMGTGTFYEQYF. Using reference TRBV12-5 and TRBJ2-7 for the parts outside the CDR3, the full variable domain is DARVTQTPRHKVTEMGQEVTMRCQPILGHNTVFWYRQTMMQGLELLAYFRNRAPLDDSGMPKDRFSAEMPDATLATLKIQPSEPRDSAVYFCASGFMGTGTFYEQYFGPGTRLTVT.

This clone was recorded only once. The chain joins TRBV28 to TRBJ1-5; D not certain. The germline V and J ends were trimmed by 3 bases and 0 bases, with 12 bases remaining between them. The germline V gene encodes CDR1 MDHEN and CDR2 SYDVKM. The CDR3 extends over 16 amino acids. Here the CDR3 reads CASSFLGTNSNQPQHF. The CDR3 nucleotides are TGTGCCAGCAGTTTTTTGGGTACGAATAGCAATCAGCCCCAGCATTTT.

This clone was found once. J is TRBJ1-1 and V is TRBV28, with 8 bases lining up with TRBD1. The V and J ends lost 5 bases and 0 bases, in that order; junction bases with no gene match: 11. Per the germline V gene, CDR1 is MDHEN and CDR2 is SYDVKM. The CDR3 spans 17 residues. The CDR3 protein is CASSRSGQGPMNTEAFF. CDR3 nucleotides: TGTGCCAGCAGTCGGTCCGGACAGGGCCCAATGAACACTGAAGCTTTCTTT.

This clone was found a few times. V is TRBV19 and J is TRBJ1-2, with D tentatively TRBD1 (6 bases). The CDR3 spans 14 residues. Germline V gene lookup returns CDR1 LNHDA and CDR2 SQIVND (reference sequence). V was pared by 5 bases and J by 3 bases, with 13 bases between. The chain's CDR3 is CASSVGQYDYGYTF. DNA for the CDR3: TGTGCCAGTAGTGTCGGACAGTACGACTATGGCTACACCTTC. The full variable domain, completed using reference TRBV19 and TRBJ1-2, is DGGITQSPKYLFRKEGQNVTLSCEQNLNHDAMYWYRQDPGQGLRLIYYSQIVNDFQKGDIAEGYSVSREKKESFPLTVTSAQKNPTAFYLCASSVGQYDYGYTFGSGTRLTVV.

The chain links TRBV11-2 to TRBJ2-3, with 10 bases fitting TRBD1. Losses at the gene ends were 5 bases for V and 2 bases for J; bases not matched to a gene: 4. Germline lookup yields CDR1 SGHAT and CDR2 FQNNGV. The CDR3 has 15 amino acids. The CDR3 protein is CASSLRQGATDTQYF. DNA of the CDR3: TGTGCCAGCAGCCTTAGACAGGGGGCCACAGATACGCAGTATTTT.